Given below is one T cell receptor (beta chain) in context. Antigen unknown. Over 95% purity was reached by all sorted populations. The isolated RNA, all of it, was reverse transcribed, so expressed TCRB transcripts were what got sequenced. Repertoires were generated with immunoSEQ multiplex PCR, while TCRdb's copy carries only in-frame clones and drops some. The sample records more than 250,000 clones, over 12% being singletons. This record comes from a study of beta chain features in type 1 diabetes. Study findings and constraints: Type 1 diabetes patients showed a moderate but significant shortening of TCRB CDR3s in all four CD4+ subsets. Comparison showed that naive, central memory and Treg TCRB repertoires appeared more similar among patients than among healthy donors.

With 0 bases clipped from V and 15 bases from J, the junction kept 4 bases outside the gene matches. CDR3 size: 12 residues. The gene calls are TRBV23-1 and TRBJ2-1; TRBD1 matches at 8 bases. TRBV23-1 is an open reading frame, and its role is uncertain. Sequences were obtained from naive CD4+ T cells from blood. This receptor was obtained from a man between 18 and 35 years old with type 1 diabetes. The CDR3 nucleotides read TGCGCCAGCAGTCAATCGTGGACAGGGCTGTTCTTC. Translating gives CASSQSWTGLFF.